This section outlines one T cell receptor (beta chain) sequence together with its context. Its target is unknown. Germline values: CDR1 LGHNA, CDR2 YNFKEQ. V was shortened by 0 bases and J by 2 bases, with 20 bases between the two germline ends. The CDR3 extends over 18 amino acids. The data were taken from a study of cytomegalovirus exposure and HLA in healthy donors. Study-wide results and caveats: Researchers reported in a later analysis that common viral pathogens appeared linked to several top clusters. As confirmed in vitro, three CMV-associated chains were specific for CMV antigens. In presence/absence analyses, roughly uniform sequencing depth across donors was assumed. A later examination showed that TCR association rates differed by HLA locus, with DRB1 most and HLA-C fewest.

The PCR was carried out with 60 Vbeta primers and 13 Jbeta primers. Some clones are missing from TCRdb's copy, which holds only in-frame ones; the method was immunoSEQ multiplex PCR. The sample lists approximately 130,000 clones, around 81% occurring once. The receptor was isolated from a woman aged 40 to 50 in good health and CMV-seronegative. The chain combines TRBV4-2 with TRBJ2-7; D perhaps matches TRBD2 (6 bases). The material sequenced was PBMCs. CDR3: CASSQDPRSGRGTYEQYF. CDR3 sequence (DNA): TGTGCCAGCAGCCAAGATCCGCGCTCCGGGCGGGGAACCTACGAGCAGTACTTC.